The clone carrying this TCR beta chain was seen ten or more times. Its target is unknown. This CDR3 spans 18 amino acids. V trimming: 7 bases; J trimming: 5 bases; junction bases outside the gene matches: 20. Germline CDR1 and CDR2: SGHRS and YFSETQ. Unique molecular identifiers were present on cDNA, and template switching added a universal primer site. TCRdb redid the calling of the 5' RACE reads with MiXCR, one entry per CDR3 protein. The table records 500,000 to 700,000 distinct CDR3 sequences, less than 9% of them present only once. This record belongs to a study of identical twins. Study results and limitations: Donors were not followed over many years; analysis was cross-sectional. Where out-of-frame alpha sequences were twin-shared, they showed excess low generation probability.

The same data also contributed to another study, on yellow fever vaccine responses in identical twins.

The sequence came from a woman between 18 and 29 years old in good health. The V and J genes are TRBV5-1 and TRBJ2-3, with 9 bases lining up with TRBD2. Sequencing was done on a sample of PBMCs. CDR3: CASSVRRREGQIQDTQYF. DNA of the CDR3: TGCGCCAGCTCCGTTAGGAGGCGGGAGGGCCAGATTCAAGATACGCAGTATTTT.